These T cell receptor beta chains were read from a single sample in a study of regulatory T cells in long-lasting Graves disease. MiXCR was run by TCRdb on the multiplex PCR reads, yielding one entry per CDR3 protein. The sample lists some 250,000 distinct CDR3 sequences; around 20% were seen once. Sequenced here: peripheral blood mononuclear cells (PBMCs), sampled at new diagnosis, from a patient treated with antithyroid drugs. All receptors derive from a female donor with Graves disease. Both conserved end residues are part of each CDR3. The D gene is left open where the match is weak. The size of a clone is reported for some rows only, either as once, few or many, or as a class for expanded clones.

J gene: TRBJ2-1
clone size: many
V gene: TRBV20-1
D gene: TRBD2
CDR3 protein: CSALIGLADYNEQFF
CDR3 DNA: TGCAGTGCTCTTATCGGACTAGCGGACTACAATGAGCAGTTCTTC

J gene: TRBJ1-5
clone size: many
V gene: TRBV27
D gene: TRBD1
CDR3 protein: CASSPKGQGLYSNQPQHF
CDR3 DNA: TGTGCCAGCAGTCCAAAGGGACAGGGGCTATATAGCAATCAGCCCCAGCATTTT

J gene: TRBJ1-6
clone size: -
V gene: TRBV7-9
D gene: -
CDR3 protein: CASSSTLGSYNSPLHF
CDR3 DNA: TGTGCCAGCAGCTCGACACTTGGCTCCTATAATTCACCCCTCCACTTT

J gene: TRBJ2-7
clone size: many
V gene: TRBV20-1
D gene: -
CDR3 protein: CSATAIGAADEQYF
CDR3 DNA: TGCAGTGCCACGGCTATAGGGGCCGCAGACGAGCAGTACTTC

J gene: TRBJ2-7
clone size: many
V gene: TRBV4-1
D gene: TRBD1
CDR3 protein: CASSPQGQGPYEQYF
CDR3 DNA: TGCGCCAGCAGCCCCCAAGGACAGGGACCCTACGAGCAGTACTTC

J gene: TRBJ2-1
clone size: many
V gene: TRBV5-6
D gene: -
CDR3 protein: CASSRTGTMYNEQFF
CDR3 DNA: TGTGCCAGCAGCCGCACAGGGACGATGTACAATGAGCAGTTCTTC

J gene: TRBJ2-5
clone size: many
V gene: TRBV7-9
D gene: -
CDR3 protein: CASSSSAGAQETQYF
CDR3 DNA: TGTGCCAGCAGCTCTTCCGCGGGGGCCCAAGAGACCCAGTACTTC

J gene: TRBJ2-7
clone size: few
V gene: TRBV4-3
D gene: -
CDR3 protein: CASSLRDGGPLEQYF
CDR3 DNA: TGCGCCAGCAGCCTCCGCGATGGAGGGCCCCTCGAGCAGTACTTC

J gene: TRBJ2-5
clone size: many
V gene: TRBV10-3
D gene: TRBD2
CDR3 protein: CAISDVSGRSVETQYF
CDR3 DNA: TGTGCCATCAGTGACGTTAGCGGGAGGTCGGTAGAGACCCAGTACTTC

J gene: TRBJ2-5
clone size: many
V gene: TRBV20-1
D gene: TRBD1
CDR3 protein: CSARGTGRETQYF
CDR3 DNA: TGCAGTGCTAGAGGGACAGGGAGGGAGACCCAGTACTTC

J gene: TRBJ2-2
clone size: -
V gene: TRBV11-3
D gene: TRBD2
CDR3 protein: CASSLVSSGDPNTGELFF
CDR3 DNA: TGTGCCAGCAGCTTAGTGTCTAGCGGGGATCCGAACACCGGGGAGCTGTTTTTT

J gene: TRBJ2-5
clone size: -
V gene: TRBV19
D gene: -
CDR3 protein: CASSIAWDWQETQYF
CDR3 DNA: TGTGCCAGTAGTATAGCTTGGGACTGGCAAGAGACCCAGTACTTC

J gene: TRBJ2-5
clone size: many
V gene: TRBV3-1
D gene: -
CDR3 protein: CASSQSDRAQYF
CDR3 DNA: TGTGCCAGCAGCCAGTCGGACCGCGCCCAGTACTTC

J gene: TRBJ2-7
clone size: many
V gene: TRBV6-2/TRBV6-3
D gene: TRBD2
CDR3 protein: CASSRPGLAYEQYF
CDR3 DNA: TGTGCCAGCAGCCGCCCGGGACTAGCTTACGAGCAGTACTTC

J gene: TRBJ1-4
clone size: -
V gene: TRBV11-3
D gene: TRBD1
CDR3 protein: CASSANRDRVREKLFF
CDR3 DNA: TGTGCCAGTAGCGCAAACCGGGACAGGGTACGTGAAAAACTGTTTTTT

J gene: TRBJ1-4
clone size: -
V gene: TRBV12-5
D gene: -
CDR3 protein: CASGLVRSGGRVSTNEKLFF
CDR3 DNA: TGTGCTAGTGGTTTGGTACGGTCAGGAGGGAGGGTGTCAACTAATGAAAAACTGTTTTTT

J gene: TRBJ2-7
clone size: many
V gene: TRBV10-3
D gene: -
CDR3 protein: CAISANYEQYF
CDR3 DNA: TGTGCCATCAGCGCCAACTACGAGCAGTACTTC

J gene: TRBJ1-2
clone size: many
V gene: TRBV7-2
D gene: -
CDR3 protein: CASSLAQESGYTF
CDR3 DNA: TGTGCCAGCAGCTTAGCGCAAGAGAGTGGCTACACCTTC

J gene: TRBJ2-4
clone size: few
V gene: TRBV14
D gene: TRBD1
CDR3 protein: CASSQDPTGAESYF
CDR3 DNA: TGTGCCAGCAGCCAAGACCCCACAGGGGCTGAATCCTACTTC

J gene: TRBJ1-1
clone size: many
V gene: TRBV5-6
D gene: -
CDR3 protein: CASSSYIPGEAFF
CDR3 DNA: TGTGCCAGCAGCTCTTACATCCCGGGTGAAGCTTTCTTT

J gene: TRBJ1-5
clone size: few
V gene: TRBV14
D gene: -
CDR3 protein: CASSQGGGSQPQHF
CDR3 DNA: TGTGCCAGCAGCCAAGGCGGGGGGTCTCAGCCCCAGCATTTT

J gene: TRBJ1-5
clone size: few
V gene: TRBV19
D gene: -
CDR3 protein: CASKKGVAAYNQPQHF
CDR3 DNA: TGTGCCAGTAAAAAGGGAGTGGCAGCTTACAATCAGCCCCAGCATTTT

J gene: TRBJ2-6
clone size: many
V gene: TRBV20-1
D gene: -
CDR3 protein: CSAGESAAGANVLTF
CDR3 DNA: TGCAGTGCAGGGGAAAGTGCAGCCGGGGCCAACGTCCTGACTTTC